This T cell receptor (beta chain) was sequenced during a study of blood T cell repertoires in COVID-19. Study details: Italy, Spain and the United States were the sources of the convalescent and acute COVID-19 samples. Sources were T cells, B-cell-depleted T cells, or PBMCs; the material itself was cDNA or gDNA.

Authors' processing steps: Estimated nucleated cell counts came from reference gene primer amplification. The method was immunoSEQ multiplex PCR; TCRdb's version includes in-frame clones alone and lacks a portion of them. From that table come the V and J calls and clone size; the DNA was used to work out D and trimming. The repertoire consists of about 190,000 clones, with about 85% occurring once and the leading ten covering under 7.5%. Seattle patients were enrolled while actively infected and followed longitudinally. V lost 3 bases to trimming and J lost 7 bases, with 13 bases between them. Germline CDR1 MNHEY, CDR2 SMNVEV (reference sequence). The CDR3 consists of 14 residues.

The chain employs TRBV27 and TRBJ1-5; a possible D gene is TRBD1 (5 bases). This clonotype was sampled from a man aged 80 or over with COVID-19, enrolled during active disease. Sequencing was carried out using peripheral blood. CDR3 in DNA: TGTGCCAGCAGTTTGGAGGGGATAGGGCAGCCCCAGCATTTT. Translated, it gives CASSLEGIGQPQHF.